This TCR beta chain was retrieved from a study of regulatory T cells in long-lasting Graves disease. General study findings and limits: TCR diversity was lower in persistent than newly diagnosed Graves' disease.

Construction of the TCR beta libraries employed iRepertoire HTBI primers in conjunction with Arm-PCR of CDR3 regions. As processed by the authors: Across all samples, about 60 TRBV segments and around 15 TRBJ segments were identified. TCRdb processed the multiplex PCR reads anew with MiXCR; each CDR3 protein has one entry. The V and J calls reflect TCRdb's pipeline rather than the authors' work. This sample has 200,000 to 250,000 distinct CDR3 sequences; 20% to 25% occur once, and the top ten carry 14%. The time point denotes: newly diagnosed GD, antithyroid drugs for less than 3 months. PBMC RNA served as the TCR library source. American Thyroid Association guidelines served as the basis for diagnosing Graves' disease. A remark on this clonotype: Its target is unknown. A much more abundant neighbour one base away suggests this may be a read error.

This sample comprised peripheral blood mononuclear cells (PBMCs), obtained at new diagnosis, from a patient treated with antithyroid drugs. The clonotype was recovered from a female donor with Graves disease.

CDR3 sequence reads: CASSWKETPTQYF. CDR3 bases: TGTGCCAGCAGCTGGAAGGAGACCCCTACGCAGTATTTT. The J gene is TRBJ2-1, the V gene TRBV7-8; D call uncertain. The J call could be wrong; TRBJ2-3 is a better fit for the DNA end. Germline V gene lookup returns CDR1 SGHVS and CDR2 FQNEAQ. CDR3 size: 13 residues.